The T cell receptor beta chain described here comes from a study of blood T cell repertoires in COVID-19. Study-wide background: COVID-19 samples, acute and convalescent, were from the United States, Italy and Spain. T cells, B-cell-depleted T cells, or PBMCs provided the cDNA or gDNA that served as material.

The CDR3 runs 15 residues. Germline V lookup: CDR1 MGHRA, CDR2 YSYEKL. V was clipped by 0 bases and J by 9 bases, with 12 bases between them. Original data processing: Reference gene primer amplification gave nucleated cell count estimates. Produced via immunoSEQ multiplex PCR; TCRdb's table is partial and in-frame only. From that table come the V and J calls and clone size; the DNA was used to work out D and trimming. The sample has approximately 98,000 clones, over 75% seen once. The sample was peripheral blood. The receptor was derived from a woman aged 80 or older with acute or convalescent COVID-19. This chain connects TRBV4-1 to TRBJ1-6; tentative D call: TRBD1 (6 bases). The CDR3 loop is CASSQDHREGSPLHF. The CDR3 DNA follows: TGCGCCAGCAGCCAAGATCACAGGGAGGGTTCACCCCTCCACTTT.